This T cell receptor (beta chain) originates from a study of T cells in women clearing cervical HPV infection. The protocol was immunoSEQ multiplex PCR, while the TCRdb copy is restricted to in-frame clones and leaves out a portion. Its table records about 39,000 clones. Sequenced sample: blood buffy coat. This TCR was recovered from a woman aged 18-69 years with a cervical HPV16 infection that either progressed to CIN3+ or cleared (not recorded which).

CDR3 loop: CAWTGDTALEAFF. The CDR3 bases that were read are TGTGCCTGGACCGGAGACACTGCTCTTGAA. The chain joins TRBV30 to TRBJ1-1; D is unclear. The CDR3 end lies 3 residues beyond the end of the read and is filled in from the germline J gene. The CDR3 covers 13 residues. V was pared by 4 bases and J by 7 bases, with 16 bases between. The germline gives CDR1 GTSNPN, CDR2 SVGIG (reference sequence).